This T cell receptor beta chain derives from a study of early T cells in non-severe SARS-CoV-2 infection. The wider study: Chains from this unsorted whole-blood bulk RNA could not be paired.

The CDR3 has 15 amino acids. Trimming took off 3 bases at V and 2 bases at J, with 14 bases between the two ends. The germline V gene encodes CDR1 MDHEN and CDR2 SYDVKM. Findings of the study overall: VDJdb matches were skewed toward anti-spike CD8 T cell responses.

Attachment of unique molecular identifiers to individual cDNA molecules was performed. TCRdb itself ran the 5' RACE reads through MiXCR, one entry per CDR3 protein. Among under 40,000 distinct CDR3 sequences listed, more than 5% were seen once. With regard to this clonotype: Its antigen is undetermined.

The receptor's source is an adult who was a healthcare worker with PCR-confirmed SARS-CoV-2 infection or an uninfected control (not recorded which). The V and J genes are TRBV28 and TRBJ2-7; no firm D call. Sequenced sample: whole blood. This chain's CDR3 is CASSFGPLPPYEQYF. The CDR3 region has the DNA TGTGCCAGCAGTTTTGGACCCCTCCCACCCTACGAGCAGTACTTC.